This record covers a single TCR beta chain. What it binds is unknown. V lost 1 base and J lost 7, with 17 bases in between. CDR3 length: 15 residues. CDR1 KGHSH and CDR2 LQKENI come from the germline V gene. This record belongs to a study of cytomegalovirus exposure and HLA in healthy donors. Study details: From donors who were HLA-typed, an early data release held approximately 84 million unique TCRs.

While unrecorded immune exposures were likely, the donors were nominally healthy when sampled. CMV serostatus data were not documented for this donor. Study-level results: TCR beta chains numbering roughly 150 were designated cytomegalovirus-associated.

Both 60 Vbeta primers and 13 Jbeta primers went into the PCR. Only in-frame clones appear in the TCRdb table, and some are missing; sequencing was by immunoSEQ multiplex PCR. This sample carries approximately 100,000 clones, 74% of them seen once, and the ten largest clones take more than 2%. J is TRBJ2-7 and V is TRBV18; maybe TRBD1 (6 bases). The receptor was derived from a human donor in good health. Material for sequencing was PBMCs. The CDR3 protein is CASSPQYGAGDEQYF. CDR3 DNA sequence: TGTGCCAGCTCACCACAATATGGGGCAGGGGATGAGCAGTACTTC.